Sequencing of this T cell receptor beta chain was carried out in a study of blood T cell repertoires in COVID-19. Study summary: COVID-19 samples, acute and convalescent, were from the United States, Italy and Spain.

Sequencing was performed with immunoSEQ multiplex PCR; in TCRdb, only in-frame clones are kept and a portion is missing. Of 200,000 to 300,000 clones listed, about 89% are singletons. The CDR3 runs to 14 residues. Germline V gives CDR1 MNHEY, CDR2 SMNVEV (reference sequence). V lost 4 bases to trimming and J lost 6 bases, with 13 bases between them. Cohort 3 donors counted as recovered after two negative PCRs, clearance, or resolved symptoms. The chain links TRBV27 to TRBJ2-1; D not certain. The sample was PBMCs or T cells enriched from blood (not recorded which). The receptor was isolated from a woman aged 18-30 years who had recovered from COVID-19. The CDR3 reads CASSSVGGVNEQFF. The CDR3 DNA follows: TGTGCCAGCAGTTCTGTTGGCGGCGTCAATGAGCAGTTCTTC.